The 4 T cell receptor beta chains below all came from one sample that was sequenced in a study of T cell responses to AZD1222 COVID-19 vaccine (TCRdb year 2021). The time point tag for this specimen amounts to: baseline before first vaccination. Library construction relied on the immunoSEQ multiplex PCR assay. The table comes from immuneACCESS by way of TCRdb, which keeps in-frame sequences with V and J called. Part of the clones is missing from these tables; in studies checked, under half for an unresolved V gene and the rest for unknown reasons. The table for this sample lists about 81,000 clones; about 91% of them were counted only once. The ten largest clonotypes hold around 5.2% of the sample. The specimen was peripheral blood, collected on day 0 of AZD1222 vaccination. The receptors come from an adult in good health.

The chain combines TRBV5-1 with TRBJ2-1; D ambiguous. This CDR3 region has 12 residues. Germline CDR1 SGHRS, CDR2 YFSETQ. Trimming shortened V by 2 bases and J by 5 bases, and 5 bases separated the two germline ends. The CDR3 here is CASSFIDNEQFF. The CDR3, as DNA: TGCGCCAGCAGCTTTATAGACAATGAGCAGTTCTTC.

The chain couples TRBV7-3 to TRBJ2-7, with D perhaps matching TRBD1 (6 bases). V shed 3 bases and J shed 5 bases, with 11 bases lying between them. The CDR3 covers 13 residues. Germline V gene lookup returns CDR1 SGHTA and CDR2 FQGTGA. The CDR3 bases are TGTGCCAGCAGCTTGGCCAGGGGAAACGAGCAGTACTTC. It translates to CASSLARGNEQYF.

The CDR3 bases are TGCGCCAGCAGCCCTGGACAAAGTAACTACGAGCAGTACTTC. This translates into CASSPGQSNYEQYF. The chain links TRBV4-3 to TRBJ2-7, with a tentative D call TRBD1 (5 bases). V was pared by 4 bases and J by 3 bases, with 13 bases between. The CDR3 covers 14 residues. CDR1 and CDR2 from the germline V gene are LGHNA and YSLEER.

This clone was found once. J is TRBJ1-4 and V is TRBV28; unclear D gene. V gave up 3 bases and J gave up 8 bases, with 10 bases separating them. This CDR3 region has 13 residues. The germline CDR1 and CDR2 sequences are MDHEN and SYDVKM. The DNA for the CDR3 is TGTGCCAGCAGTTTCTTGATCGAAGAAAAACTGTTTTTT. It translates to CASSFLIEEKLFF.